This T cell receptor beta chain was sequenced in a study of early T cells in non-severe SARS-CoV-2 infection. Study-level background: Sequenced bulk RNA came from whole blood that was unsorted, and chains were unpaired. Findings of the study overall: Missing private and CD4 specificities, VDJdb matching favored anti-spike CD8 responses.

Unique molecular identifiers were attached to individual cDNA molecules. TCRdb called the 5' RACE reads again in MiXCR, with one record for every CDR3 protein. The sample holds 75,000 to 90,000 distinct CDR3 sequences, 9.5% to 15% seen once. The V and J ends lost 3 bases and 4 bases respectively, with 13 bases between them. CDR3 size: 13 residues. The germline gives CDR1 SQVTM, CDR2 ANQGSEA. Comments on this clonotype: Its antigen is currently unknown.

The chain couples TRBV29-1 to TRBJ2-7; D may be TRBD2 (6 bases). This receptor was identified in an adult who was a healthcare worker with PCR-confirmed SARS-CoV-2 infection or an uninfected control (not recorded which). Sequencing was carried out using whole blood. CDR3 bases: TGCAGCGTTGAGGGGGACTCCCTTTACGAGCAGTACTTC. Residues: CSVEGDSLYEQYF.